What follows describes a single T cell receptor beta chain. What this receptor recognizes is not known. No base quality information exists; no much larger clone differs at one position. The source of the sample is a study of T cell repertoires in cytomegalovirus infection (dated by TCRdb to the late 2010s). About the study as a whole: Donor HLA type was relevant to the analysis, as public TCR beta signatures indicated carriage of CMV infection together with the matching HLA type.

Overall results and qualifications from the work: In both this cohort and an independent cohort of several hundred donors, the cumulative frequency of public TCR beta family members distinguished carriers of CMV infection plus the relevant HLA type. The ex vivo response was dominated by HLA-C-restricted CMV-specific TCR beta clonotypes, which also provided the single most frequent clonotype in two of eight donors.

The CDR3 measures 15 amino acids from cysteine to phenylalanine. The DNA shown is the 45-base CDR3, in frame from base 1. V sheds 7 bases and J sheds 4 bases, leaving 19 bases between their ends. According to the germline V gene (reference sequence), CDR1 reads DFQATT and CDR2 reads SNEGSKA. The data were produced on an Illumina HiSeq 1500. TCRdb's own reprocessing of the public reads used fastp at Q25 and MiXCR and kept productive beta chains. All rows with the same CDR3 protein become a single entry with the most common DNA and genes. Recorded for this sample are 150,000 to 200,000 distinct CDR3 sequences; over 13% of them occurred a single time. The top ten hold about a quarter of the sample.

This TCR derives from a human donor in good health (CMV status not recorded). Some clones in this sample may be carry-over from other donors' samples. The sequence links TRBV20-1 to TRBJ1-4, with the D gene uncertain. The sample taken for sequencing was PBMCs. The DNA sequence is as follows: TGCAGTGGCCAGCAATCTGGACCGGGTAATGAAAAACTGTTTTTT. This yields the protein CSGQQSGPGNEKLFF.